The entry that follows covers one T cell receptor beta chain sequence. Antigen: not known. Trimming at V came to 4 bases and at J to 5 bases, leaving 8 bases not matched to a gene. This CDR3 is built from 15 residues. CDR1 LGHNA and CDR2 YNFKEQ come from the germline V gene. This sample stems from a study of cytomegalovirus exposure and HLA in healthy donors. Study-wide points: The study designated 164 TCR beta chains cytomegalovirus-associated. Analysis was performed later, and it showed HLA-associated TCR beta chains to be more clonally expanded than equally common others.

Primers included in the PCR were 60 Vbeta and 13 Jbeta primers. Sequencing was performed with immunoSEQ multiplex PCR; in TCRdb, only in-frame clones are kept and a portion is missing. Here the sample table reports around 140,000 clones. Unrecorded immune exposure was likely among donors, who were nominally healthy when sampled. The chain joins TRBV4-2 to TRBJ2-3, with 8 nucleotides matching TRBD2. The receptor was isolated from a woman aged 40 to 49 in good health and CMV-seronegative. Sequences were obtained from PBMCs. CDR3 coding DNA: TGTGCCAGCAGCCCCCTGACTAGCGCATTAGATACGCAGTATTTT. It is translated as CASSPLTSALDTQYF.